A selection of T cell receptor beta chains follows, all from one sample in a study of T cell responses to AZD1222 COVID-19 vaccine. Clones were read by immunoSEQ multiplex PCR, and TCRdb kept only the in-frame ones, dropping some. The sample records about 69,000 clones, more than 80% being singletons. Sample: peripheral blood, taken on day 0 of AZD1222 vaccination. These TCRs come from an adult in good health. Each CDR3 is given with its conserved first and last residue. Fields, in order: D gene, V gene, CDR3 protein. D genes are given only for firm matches.

>NA|TRBV15
CATSRDPIAGMADTQYF
>TRBD1|TRBV9
CASSPQGFGEKLFF
>NA|TRBV28
CASSQYPGRLNQPQHF
>NA|TRBV9
CASSQYSGSSYNEQFF
>TRBD1|TRBV7-2
CASSLGTGGFEQFF
>NA|TRBV7-2
CASSLAQGRLRKLFF
>NA|TRBV4-1
CASSQALKEHLVRPEQYF
>TRBD1|TRBV4-1
CASSLGQGGTDTQYF
>NA|TRBV28
CASSLVAAYSPLHF
>TRBD2|TRBV6-6
CASSPPGLAGAGELFF
>TRBD2|TRBV5-1
CASSLNLAGANEQFF
>TRBD2|TRBV3-1/TRBV3-2
CASSQDPMGLAGGSAYEQYF
>NA|TRBV7-3
CASSWTANSPLHF
>NA|TRBV2
CASSARQSSYEQYF
>TRBD2|TRBV2
CASSSSLAGEFF
>NA|TRBV27
CASRRTGLDTQYF
>NA|TRBV30
CAWSVGQGSEAFF
>TRBD2|TRBV4-2
CASSYRLAGSTDTQYF
>TRBD1|TRBV6-5
CASRTTGARDYGYTF
>TRBD1|TRBV28
CASSFGQGSQPQHF
>TRBD2|TRBV24-1
CATSDRGGAGANVLTF
>NA|TRBV7-2
CASSPGTRRPQHF
>TRBD1|TRBV11-2
CASSSGTGAIYEQYF
>NA|TRBV7-8
CASSLGGGESYGYTF
>TRBD2|TRBV9
CASSVDSGGAPFF
>TRBD2|TRBV20-1
CSASAVGLAGEGTDTQYF
>NA|TRBV14
CASSQDLGIRDGYTF
>TRBD2|TRBV6-4
CASSDSSGGADTQYF
>NA|TRBV5-1
CASSLVSGTYGYTF
>NA|TRBV9
CASSPPRGRDEQFF
>NA|TRBV29-1
CSSRGLADTDTQYF
>TRBD1|TRBV9
CASSVGGQGDTEAFF
>NA|TRBV7-2
CASSLAPGRYYSSGNTIYF
>NA|TRBV30
CAWSAPRVASNTIYF
>NA|TRBV4-1
CASSQDWKRTDYGYTF
>NA|TRBV16
CASSQSTSSYNEQFF
>NA|TRBV19
CASSIQPPPANEKLFF